Many counts were recorded for the clone carrying this TCR beta chain. This sample was included in a study of human T cells and chemical hapten exposure. Study summary: Patches that contained 0.01% DPC were applied to the upper back and read at 6 days.

This CDR3 has 15 residues. In germline, CDR1 is MDHEN, CDR2 SYDVKM. Trimming took off 5 bases at V and 0 bases at J, with 10 bases between the two ends. TCRdb itself ran the RACE reads through MiXCR, one entry per CDR3 protein. The repertoire holds about 300,000 distinct CDR3 sequences, with 5.5% as singletons. Time point here: pre-sensitization, week 0. As to treatment: therapeutic diphenylcyclopropenone sensitization with weekly scalp DPC. Researchers sampled blood before each patch test went on. The study extracted total RNA from unfractionated whole blood. This specimen was whole blood, taken in connection with sensitization to the hapten diphenylcyclopropenone (DPC). V gene TRBV28 combines with J gene TRBJ1-4, with D possibly TRBD1 on 5 matching bases. This sequence was found in a woman aged 18-30 years with alopecia areata. Some clones in this sample may be carry-over from other donors' samples. The CDR3 region is CASSKVTATNEKLFF. The CDR3 DNA sequence: TGTGCCAGCAGTAAAGTGACAGCAACTAATGAAAAACTGTTTTTT.